The text below deals with one T cell receptor (beta chain). Its target is unknown. Other DNA sequences of this sample code for an identical CDR3. Sequencing used immunoSEQ multiplex PCR; TCRdb keeps in-frame clones, though not all of them. This sample has roughly 300,000 clones, with more than 85% found just once. The sample belongs to a study of Ad26.COV2.S vaccination and SARS-CoV-2 variants. Regarding the study as a whole: Non-spike TCR breadth showed similarity between vaccine and placebo recipients. There was a possibility that the TCR breadth and depth analyses underestimated total T cell responses.

Trimming took off 1 base at V and 4 bases at J, with 4 bases between the two ends. CDR3 length: 11 amino acids. Germline lookup yields CDR1 DFQATT and CDR2 SNEGSKA (reference sequence). Treatment in this sample: approximately 18 received Ad26.COV2.S at low or high dose, single or two shots; about 5 received placebo; per-sample allocation not given. Day 63 following the first vaccine or placebo injection was when the samples were taken. Cohort 1b enrolled adults aged 18-55 years in Boston. This sequence originates from a person between 18 and 60 years old who received the Ad26.COV2.S COVID-19 vaccine or a placebo. The chain combines TRBV20-1 with TRBJ1-2; no clear D gene. This sample comprised peripheral blood, obtained in a trial of Ad26.COV2.S vaccine versus placebo. This chain's CDR3 is CSARGAYGYTF. The CDR3, as DNA: TGCAGTGCTAGAGGGGCCTATGGCTACACCTTC.